These T cell receptor beta chains were read from a single sample in a study of Graves' ophthalmopathy and Graves' hyperthyroidism. TCRdb re-called the multiplex PCR reads through MiXCR, storing one row per CDR3 protein. The table shows hundreds of thousands of distinct CDR3 sequences, with about two fifths occurring only once. The sample taken for sequencing was peripheral blood. The origin of the receptors is an adult man with Graves' ophthalmopathy. The CDR3 runs from the conserved cysteine through the conserved F or W. A D gene is named only where the DNA matches it firmly. Only part of the rows carry a size: once, few, many, or a class if the clone is expanded.

d_gene: TRBD1
abundance: many
j_gene: TRBJ1-4
v_gene: TRBV11-2
CDR3nt: TGTGCCAGCAGCTCACAGACAGGGATGGGCGAAAAACTGTTTTTT
CDR3aa: CASSSQTGMGEKLFF

d_gene: TRBD2
abundance: -
j_gene: TRBJ2-7
v_gene: TRBV29-1
CDR3nt: TGCAGCGCTAGCGGAACTACCTACGAGCAGTACTTC
CDR3aa: CSASGTTYEQYF

d_gene: -
abundance: many
j_gene: TRBJ2-2
v_gene: TRBV5-8
CDR3nt: TGTGCCAGCAGCTTGCCGCAGGGCACCGGGGAGCTGTTTTTT
CDR3aa: CASSLPQGTGELFF

d_gene: -
abundance: -
j_gene: TRBJ1-6
v_gene: TRBV20-1
CDR3nt: TGCAGTGCTTGGCTAGCAGAGGCTAATTGGCCCCTCCACTTT
CDR3aa: CSAWLAEANWPLHF

d_gene: -
abundance: few
j_gene: TRBJ2-7
v_gene: TRBV7-9
CDR3nt: TGTGCCAGCAGTTACTCTGAGAAGCACGAGCAGTACTTC
CDR3aa: CASSYSEKHEQYF

d_gene: -
abundance: few
j_gene: TRBJ1-2
v_gene: TRBV30
CDR3nt: TGTGCCTGGGATCGGGGGACGGGATATGGCTACACCTTC
CDR3aa: CAWDRGTGYGYTF

d_gene: TRBD1
abundance: many
j_gene: TRBJ1-5
v_gene: TRBV19
CDR3nt: TGTGCCAGTACCCTCGGGACAGGGGTGATGCCCCAGCATTTT
CDR3aa: CASTLGTGVMPQHF

d_gene: TRBD1
abundance: -
j_gene: TRBJ2-7
v_gene: TRBV7-8
CDR3nt: TGTGCCAGCAGCTCCCCGGGACAGGGGGGTCCTACCGAGCAGTACTTC
CDR3aa: CASSSPGQGGPTEQYF

d_gene: -
abundance: many
j_gene: TRBJ1-1
v_gene: TRBV7-9
CDR3nt: TGTGCCAGCAACCAGAGGGGTCAGAACACTGAAGCTTTCTTT
CDR3aa: CASNQRGQNTEAFF

d_gene: TRBD1
abundance: -
j_gene: TRBJ1-2
v_gene: TRBV29-1
CDR3nt: TGCAGCACCAGGACAGGGGGCGGCCGCTATGGCTACACCTTC
CDR3aa: CSTRTGGGRYGYTF

d_gene: TRBD1
abundance: once
j_gene: TRBJ2-1
v_gene: TRBV25-1
CDR3nt: TGTGCCAGCAGTGACTTCACCGGACAGGGATCCTACAATGAGCAGTTCTTC
CDR3aa: CASSDFTGQGSYNEQFF

d_gene: -
abundance: -
j_gene: TRBJ2-7
v_gene: TRBV7-3
CDR3nt: TGTGCCAGCAGCTTAAGGTCTCGTGGAGTAACAGGCCCCCTGGGCGAGCAGTACTTC
CDR3aa: CASSLRSRGVTGPLGEQYF

d_gene: -
abundance: many
j_gene: TRBJ1-5
v_gene: TRBV19
CDR3nt: TGTGCCAGTAGATCCAGGGTGGCTCAGCCCCAGCATTTT
CDR3aa: CASRSRVAQPQHF

d_gene: -
abundance: -
j_gene: TRBJ1-1
v_gene: TRBV5-1
CDR3nt: TGCGCCAGCAGCTTGCGCCTCATGAACACTGAAGCTTTCTTT
CDR3aa: CASSLRLMNTEAFF

d_gene: -
abundance: once
j_gene: TRBJ1-2
v_gene: TRBV25-1
CDR3nt: TGTGCCAGCGTCCGACTGAACTATGGCTACACCTTC
CDR3aa: CASVRLNYGYTF

d_gene: TRBD2
abundance: many
j_gene: TRBJ2-7
v_gene: TRBV6-5
CDR3nt: TGTGCCAGCAAAGAGGGACTAGCGGGAGAAGAGCAGTACTTC
CDR3aa: CASKEGLAGEEQYF

d_gene: TRBD2
abundance: -
j_gene: TRBJ2-5
v_gene: TRBV7-9
CDR3nt: TGCGCCAGCAGGGCGGCGTCTAGCGGGGGTCCGGGGGAAGAGACCCAGTACTTC
CDR3aa: CASRAASSGGPGEETQYF

d_gene: -
abundance: many
j_gene: TRBJ1-5
v_gene: TRBV12-3/TRBV12-4
CDR3nt: TGTGCCAGCAGTTTACAAGGCCGCAATCAGCCCCAGCATTTT
CDR3aa: CASSLQGRNQPQHF

d_gene: -
abundance: -
j_gene: TRBJ1-4
v_gene: TRBV9
CDR3nt: TGTGCCAGCAGCAAGGTACAGGGCAGGGGTGAAAAACTGTTTTTT
CDR3aa: CASSKVQGRGEKLFF

d_gene: -
abundance: many
j_gene: TRBJ2-5
v_gene: TRBV24-1
CDR3nt: TGTGCCACCTCGGACGGCAACCAAGAGACCCAGTACTTC
CDR3aa: CATSDGNQETQYF

d_gene: -
abundance: many
j_gene: TRBJ1-1
v_gene: TRBV7-9
CDR3nt: TGTGCCAGCAGGTGGGACACCAACACTGAAGCTTTCTTT
CDR3aa: CASRWDTNTEAFF

d_gene: -
abundance: -
j_gene: TRBJ1-4
v_gene: TRBV20-1
CDR3nt: TGCAGTGCTAGTGCGGGAGATCTTGGGTATGAAAAACTGTTTTTT
CDR3aa: CSASAGDLGYEKLFF

d_gene: TRBD1
abundance: many
j_gene: TRBJ1-5
v_gene: TRBV20-1
CDR3nt: TGCAGTGCTAGAGATTATGGACAGGAGAATCAGCCCCAGCATTTT
CDR3aa: CSARDYGQENQPQHF

d_gene: -
abundance: once
j_gene: TRBJ2-6
v_gene: TRBV9
CDR3nt: TGTGCCAGCAGAGATAGTCCACGGAGTTTCTCTGGGGCCAACGTCCTGACTTTC
CDR3aa: CASRDSPRSFSGANVLTF

d_gene: TRBD1
abundance: -
j_gene: TRBJ1-3
v_gene: TRBV20-1
CDR3nt: TGCAGTGCTACAGGGGGTCTCTCTGGAAACACCATATATTTT
CDR3aa: CSATGGLSGNTIYF

d_gene: -
abundance: -
j_gene: TRBJ1-2
v_gene: TRBV7-9
CDR3nt: TGTGCCAGCAGCTTACGCGGGTTTGGCTACACCTTC
CDR3aa: CASSLRGFGYTF

d_gene: -
abundance: many
j_gene: TRBJ1-2
v_gene: TRBV4-2
CDR3nt: TGTGCCAGCAGCCAAACCGACCAGAGCGGCTACACCTTC
CDR3aa: CASSQTDQSGYTF